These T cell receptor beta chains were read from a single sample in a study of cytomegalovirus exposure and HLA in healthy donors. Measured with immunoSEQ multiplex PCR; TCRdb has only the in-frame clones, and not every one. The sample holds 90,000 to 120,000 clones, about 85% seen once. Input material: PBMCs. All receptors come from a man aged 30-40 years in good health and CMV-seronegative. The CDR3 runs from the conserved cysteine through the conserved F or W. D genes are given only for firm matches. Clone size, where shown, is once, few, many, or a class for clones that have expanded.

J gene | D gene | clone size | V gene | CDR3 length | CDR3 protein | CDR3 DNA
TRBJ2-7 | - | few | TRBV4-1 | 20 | CASSPIIPRTPLAGLDEQYF | TGCGCCAGCAGTCCTATCATTCCCCGGACACCCCTGGCGGGACTGGACGAGCAGTACTTC
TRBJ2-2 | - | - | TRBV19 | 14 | CASRLQGGGGELFF | TGTGCCAGTAGGCTGCAGGGAGGGGGCGGGGAGCTGTTTTTT
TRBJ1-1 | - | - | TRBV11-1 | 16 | CASSFGKRGGNTEAFF | TGTGCCAGCAGCTTTGGGAAGAGGGGGGGAAACACTGAAGCTTTCTTT
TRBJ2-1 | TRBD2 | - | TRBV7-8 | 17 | CASSLARRLAVYNEQFF | TGTGCCAGCAGCTTAGCTAGGAGACTAGCGGTCTACAATGAGCAGTTCTTC
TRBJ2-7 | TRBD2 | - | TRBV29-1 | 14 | CSASIGLAGGEQYF | TGCAGCGCCTCAATCGGACTAGCGGGAGGGGAGCAGTACTTC
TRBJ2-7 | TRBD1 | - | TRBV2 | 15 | CAQRASGTGVYEQYF | TGTGCCCAGCGGGCGTCCGGGACAGGGGTCTACGAGCAGTACTTC
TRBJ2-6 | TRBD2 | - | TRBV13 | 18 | CASSLEGLAGSGANVLTF | TGTGCCAGCAGCCTAGAGGGACTAGCGGGGTCTGGGGCCAACGTCCTGACTTTC
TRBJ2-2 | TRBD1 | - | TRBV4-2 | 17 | CASSQEGQASPTGELFF | TGTGCCAGCAGCCAAGAGGGACAGGCAAGCCCTACCGGGGAGCTGTTTTTT
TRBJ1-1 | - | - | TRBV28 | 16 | CASSLQMIGQGRYDFF | TGTGCCAGCAGCCTCCAAATGATCGGTCAGGGTCGGTATGATTTCTTT
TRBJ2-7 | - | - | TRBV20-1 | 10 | CSADKREQYF | TGCAGTGCTGATAAGCGCGAGCAGTACTTC
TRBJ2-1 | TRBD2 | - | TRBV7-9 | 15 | CASSFWAGVAHEQFF | TGTGCCAGCAGCTTTTGGGCGGGAGTCGCCCATGAGCAGTTCTTC
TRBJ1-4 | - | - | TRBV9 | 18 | CASSLRGGASGANEKLFF | TGTGCCAGCAGCCTCCGGGGGGGGGCGAGCGGGGCTAATGAAAAACTGTTTTTT
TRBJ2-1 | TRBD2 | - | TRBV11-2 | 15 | CASSRTSGLGNEQFF | TGTGCCAGCAGCAGGACTAGCGGATTAGGCAATGAGCAGTTCTTC
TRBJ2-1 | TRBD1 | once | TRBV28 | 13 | CASSSIRDRAQFF | TGTGCCAGCAGCTCTATCCGGGACAGGGCTCAGTTCTTC
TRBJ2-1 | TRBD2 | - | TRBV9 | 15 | CASSVATSGYNEQFF | TGTGCCAGCAGCGTAGCGACTAGCGGCTACAATGAGCAGTTCTTC
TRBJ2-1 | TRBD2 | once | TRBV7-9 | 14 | CASSLIAGGYEQFF | TGTGCCAGCAGCTTAATAGCGGGAGGCTATGAGCAGTTCTTC
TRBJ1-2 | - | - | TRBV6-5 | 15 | CASTDVPGDDYGYTF | TGTGCCAGCACCGATGTCCCGGGAGATGACTATGGCTACACCTTC
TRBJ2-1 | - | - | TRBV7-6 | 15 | CASSPRQESYNEQFF | TGTGCCAGCAGCCCTCGACAGGAGTCCTACAATGAGCAGTTCTTC
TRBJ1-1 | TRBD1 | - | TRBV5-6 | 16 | CASSLGQGALSTEAFF | TGTGCCAGCAGCTTGGGACAGGGGGCCTTGTCCACTGAAGCTTTCTTT
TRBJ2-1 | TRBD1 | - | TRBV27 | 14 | CASSLGTAYNEQFF | TGTGCCAGCAGTTTAGGGACAGCTTACAATGAGCAGTTCTTC
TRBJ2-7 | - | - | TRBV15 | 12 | CATSTRGYEQYF | TGTGCCACCAGCACTCGGGGATACGAGCAGTACTTC
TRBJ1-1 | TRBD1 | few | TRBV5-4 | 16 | CASSLGAGGSYTEAFF | TGTGCCAGCAGCTTGGGGGCAGGGGGCTCGTACACTGAAGCTTTCTTT
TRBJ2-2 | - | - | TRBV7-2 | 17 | CASSSVWGAVDTGELFF | TGTGCCAGCAGCTCGGTTTGGGGCGCCGTGGACACCGGGGAGCTGTTTTTT
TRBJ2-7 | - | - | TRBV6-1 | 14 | CASAGGASSYEQYF | TGTGCCAGCGCTGGGGGGGCCTCCTCCTACGAGCAGTACTTC
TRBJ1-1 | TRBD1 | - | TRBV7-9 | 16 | CASSPRQGAGIAEAFF | TGTGCCAGCAGCCCGCGACAGGGGGCGGGAATTGCTGAAGCTTTCTTT
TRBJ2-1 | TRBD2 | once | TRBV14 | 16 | CASSQRRLATYNEQFF | TGTGCCAGCAGCCAACGCCGACTAGCGACCTACAATGAGCAGTTCTTC
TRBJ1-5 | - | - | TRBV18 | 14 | CASSPQGGGQPQHF | TGTGCCAGCTCACCACAGGGAGGGGGACAGCCCCAGCATTTT
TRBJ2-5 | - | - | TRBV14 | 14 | CASSQVGTQETQYF | TGTGCCAGCAGCCAAGTAGGGACTCAAGAGACCCAGTACTTC
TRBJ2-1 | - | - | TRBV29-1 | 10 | CSVGGPEQLF | TGCAGCGTCGGTGGTCCGGAACAGCTCTTC
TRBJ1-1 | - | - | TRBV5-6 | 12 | CASSLGRTEAFF | TGTGCCAGCAGCTTGGGCAGGACTGAAGCTTTCTTT
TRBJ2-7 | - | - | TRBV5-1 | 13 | CASSSGVYYEQYF | TGCGCCAGCAGCTCAGGGGTTTACTACGAGCAGTACTTC
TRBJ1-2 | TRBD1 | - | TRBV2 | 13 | CASRMTGPYGYTF | TGTGCCAGCAGGATGACAGGGCCCTATGGCTACACCTTC
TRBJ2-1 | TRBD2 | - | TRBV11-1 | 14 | CASSSSGITGEQFF | TGTGCCAGCAGCTCTAGCGGGATCACGGGAGAGCAGTTCTTC
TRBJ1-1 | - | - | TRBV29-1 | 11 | CSVSVNTEAFF | TGCAGCGTTTCGGTGAACACTGAAGCTTTCTTT
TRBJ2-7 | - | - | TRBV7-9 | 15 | CASSLNQGSSYEQYF | TGTGCCAGCAGCTTAAATCAGGGAAGCTCCTACGAGCAGTACTTC
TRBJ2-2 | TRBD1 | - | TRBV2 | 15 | CASGRDRVGSGELFF | TGTGCCAGCGGTCGGGACAGGGTCGGAAGCGGGGAGCTGTTTTTT
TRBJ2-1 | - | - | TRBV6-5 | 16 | CASSYSNRGPYNEQFF | TGTGCCAGCAGTTACTCGAATCGAGGGCCCTACAATGAGCAGTTCTTC
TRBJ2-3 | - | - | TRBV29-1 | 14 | CSVEKNWGADTQYF | TGCAGCGTTGAAAAGAACTGGGGAGCAGATACGCAGTATTTT
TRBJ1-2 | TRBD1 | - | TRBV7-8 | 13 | CASSLGQGSGYTF | TGTGCCAGCAGCTTAGGACAGGGAAGTGGCTACACCTTC
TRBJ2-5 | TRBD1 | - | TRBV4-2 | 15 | CASSHIKTGAETQYF | TGTGCCAGCAGCCACATAAAAACAGGGGCGGAGACCCAGTACTTC
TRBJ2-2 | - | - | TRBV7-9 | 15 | CASSFESTLEGELFF | TGTGCCAGCAGCTTCGAATCTACTCTTGAAGGGGAGCTGTTTTTT
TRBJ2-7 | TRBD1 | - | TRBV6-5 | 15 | CASRTTQGVIYEQYF | TGTGCCAGCAGAACGACACAGGGGGTAATCTACGAGCAGTACTTC
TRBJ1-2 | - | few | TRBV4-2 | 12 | CASSQGGGGYTF | TGTGCCAGCAGCCAAGGGGGGGGAGGCTACACCTTC
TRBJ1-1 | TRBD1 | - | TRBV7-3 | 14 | CASSWTGGDTEAFF | TGTGCCAGCAGCTGGACAGGGGGTGACACTGAAGCTTTCTTT
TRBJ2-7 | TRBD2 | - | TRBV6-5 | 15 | CASSYGTSGTYEQYF | TGTGCCAGCAGTTACGGGACTAGCGGGACCTACGAGCAGTACTTC
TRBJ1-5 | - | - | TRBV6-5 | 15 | CASSNTVYSNQPQHF | TGTGCCAGCAGTAATACAGTATATAGCAATCAGCCCCAGCATTTT
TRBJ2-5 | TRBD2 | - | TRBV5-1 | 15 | CASSSSGTYQETQYF | TGCGCCAGCAGTTCTAGCGGGACCTACCAAGAGACCCAGTACTTC
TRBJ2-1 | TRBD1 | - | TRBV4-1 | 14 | CASSQVQGSNEQFF | TGCGCCAGCAGCCAGGTACAGGGGAGCAATGAGCAGTTCTTC
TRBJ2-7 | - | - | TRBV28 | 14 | CASSVRQQTYEQYF | TGTGCCAGCAGTGTTCGACAGCAGACCTACGAGCAGTACTTC
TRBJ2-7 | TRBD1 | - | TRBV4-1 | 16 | CASSRAGTGSTYEQYF | TGCGCCAGCAGCCGGGCCGGGACAGGTAGTACCTACGAGCAGTACTTC
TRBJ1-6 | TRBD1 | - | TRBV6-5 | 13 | CASSLTGVSPLHF | TGTGCCAGCAGTTTGACAGGGGTATCACCCCTCCACTTT
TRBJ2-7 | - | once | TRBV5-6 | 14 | CASSLDLGGREQYF | TGTGCCAGCAGCTTGGACCTGGGTGGGCGCGAGCAGTACTTC
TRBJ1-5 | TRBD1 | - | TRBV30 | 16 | CAWSGTGGFGNQPQHF | TGTGCCTGGAGTGGGACAGGGGGCTTTGGCAATCAGCCCCAGCATTTT
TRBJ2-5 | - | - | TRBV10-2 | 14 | CASSESSWQETQYF | TGCGCCAGCAGTGAGTCGAGCTGGCAAGAGACCCAGTACTTC
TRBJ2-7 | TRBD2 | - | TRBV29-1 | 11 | CSGGWEGEQYF | TGCAGCGGGGGGTGGGAGGGCGAGCAGTACTTC
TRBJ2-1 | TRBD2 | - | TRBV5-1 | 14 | CASSPLAAYNEQFF | TGCGCCAGCAGCCCGCTAGCGGCCTACAATGAGCAGTTCTTC
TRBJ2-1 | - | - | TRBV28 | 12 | CASSNPRGEQFF | TGTGCCAGCAGCAACCCTAGGGGTGAGCAGTTCTTC
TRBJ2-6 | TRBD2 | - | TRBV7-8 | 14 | CASSLSGMANVLTF | TGTGCCAGCAGCTTGAGCGGGATGGCCAACGTCCTGACTTTC
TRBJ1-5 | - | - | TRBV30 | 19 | CAWSVSFGGYMDSNQPQHF | TGTGCCTGGAGTGTATCTTTTGGGGGGTATATGGATAGCAATCAGCCCCAGCATTTT
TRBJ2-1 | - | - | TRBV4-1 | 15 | CASSQTTGIGNEQFF | TGCGCCAGCAGCCAAACGACGGGAATTGGAAATGAGCAGTTCTTC